These 11 T cell receptor beta chains share one sample of origin, sequenced in a study of blood T cell repertoires in COVID-19. Clones were read by immunoSEQ multiplex PCR, and TCRdb kept only the in-frame ones, dropping some. Found here are approximately 230,000 clones, almost 85% of them singletons; the top ten hold approximately 15%. Sequencing was performed on PBMCs or T cells enriched from blood (not recorded which). The receptors stem from a man between 35 and 55 years old who had recovered from COVID-19.

The chain combines TRBV21-1 with TRBJ1-2; the table's D call, TRBD1, has no DNA check behind it. TRBV21-1 is tagged as a pseudogene. The CDR3 is made up of 17 amino acids. As DNA, the CDR3 is TGTGCCAGCAGCACGAACCTCGACAGGGAAGCTTCCTATGGCTACACCTTC. Its protein is CASSTNLDREASYGYTF.

This chain joins TRBV29-1 and TRBJ2-1, with 9 bases matching TRBD2. V dropped 7 bases and J dropped 10; count of bases not matched to a gene: 11. Germline values: CDR1 SQVTM, CDR2 ANQGSEA. The CDR3 runs to 13 residues. CDR3 sequence (DNA): TGCAGCGGAGAGCGGGAGGAGTCTGGAGAGCAGTTCTTC. Its protein is CSGEREESGEQFF.

The V call is TRBV3-1 (or the pseudogene TRBV3-2), the J call TRBJ2-5; 16 bases are a match to TRBD2. J was trimmed by 5 bases and V by 4 bases; bases with no gene match: 7. This CDR3 is built from 17 residues. Germline V gene data show CDR1 as LGHDT and CDR2 as YNNKEL (reference sequence). The CDR3 DNA follows: TGTGCCAGCAGCCCGGGACTAGCGGGGGGGCTTCGGGAGACCCAGTACTTC. Protein: CASSPGLAGGLRETQYF.

This clone was picked up a small number of times. V gene TRBV29-1 combines with J gene TRBJ2-1; 12 bases agree with TRBD2. Germline V lookup: CDR1 SQVTM, CDR2 ANQGSEA. The CDR3 runs 14 residues. J gave up 4 bases and V 2 bases, and 0 bases lay outside the gene matches. The CDR3 DNA sequence: TGCAGCGTTGAAACTAGCGGGAGGTACAATGAGCAGTTCTTC. It yields the protein CSVETSGRYNEQFF.

This chain links TRBV2 with TRBJ1-1, with a tentative D call TRBD1 (5 bases). Trimming took 6 bases from V and 0 from J, leaving 11 bases between them. The germline V gene has CDR1 SNHLY and CDR2 FYNNEI. The CDR3 runs 14 residues. Here the CDR3 DNA reads TGTGCCAGCAGATTGACAGCTATGAACACTGAAGCTTTCTTT. Translating it yields CASRLTAMNTEAFF.

This sequence joins TRBV7-2 and TRBJ1-5; TRBD1 agrees at 7 bases. The CDR3 sequence is 17 residues long. The germline CDR1 and CDR2 sequences are SGHTA and FQGNSA. The junction had 14 bases not matched to a gene; V was cut back by 5 bases and J by 4 bases. CDR3 nucleotides: TGTGCCAGCAGCCCGCGGACAGGAGGTGGTAGTAATCAGCCCCAGCATTTT. Amino acid sequence: CASSPRTGGGSNQPQHF.

The chain recombines TRBV4-3 with TRBJ2-1, with 10 bases that match TRBD1. Per the germline V gene, CDR1 is LGHNA and CDR2 is YSLEER. V lost 0 bases to trimming and J lost 7 bases; unmatched junction nucleotides: 12. The CDR3 covers 18 residues. CDR3 sequence reads: CASSQDKDGTGVNNEQFF. As DNA, the CDR3 is TGCGCCAGCAGCCAAGATAAGGACGGGACAGGGGTAAATAATGAGCAGTTCTTC.

The J gene is TRBJ1-5, the V gene TRBV7-9; a possible D gene is TRBD1 (5 bases). The CDR3 covers 15 residues. Germline assignment: CDR1 SEHNR and CDR2 FQNEAQ (reference sequence). Trimming cost V 1 base and J 7 bases, with 14 bases left between them. The CDR3 protein is CASSLGQGIGQPQHF. DNA of the CDR3: TGTGCCAGCAGCTTAGGGCAGGGTATAGGACAGCCCCAGCATTTT.

Concerning this clone itself: Other DNA sequences of this sample code for an identical CDR3. CDR3: CASSQAGNTEAFF. CDR3 bases: TGTGCCAGCAGCCAAGCCGGTAACACTGAAGCTTTCTTT. V and J are TRBV3-1 (or the pseudogene TRBV3-2) and TRBJ1-1; D unclear. From germline, CDR1 is LGHDT and CDR2 YNNKEL (reference sequence). The CDR3 has 13 residues. Trimming left V 1 base short and J 2 bases short, with 5 bases between.

V is TRBV2 and J is TRBJ2-3; 9 bases align to TRBD2. V was clipped by 8 bases and J by 2 bases; unmatched bases: 11. Germline loops: CDR1 SNHLY, CDR2 FYNNEI. The CDR3 sequence is 16 residues long. The DNA of the CDR3 is TGTGCCAGCGCCTCCGTAGCGGGGGACCACACAGATACGCAGTATTTT. Its protein product is CASASVAGDHTDTQYF.

This clone was recorded once. This chain uses TRBV27 with TRBJ2-7, with a possible D match to TRBD1 (6 bases). Germline lookup yields CDR1 MNHEY and CDR2 SMNVEV (reference sequence). Trimming removed 3 bases at V and 0 bases at J, with 9 bases between. There are 14 residues in the CDR3. The CDR3 DNA sequence: TGTGCCAGCAGTTTTGGACAGTTCTCCTACGAGCAGTACTTC. Protein sequence: CASSFGQFSYEQYF.